Listed here are 10 T cell receptor beta chains from one sample, sequenced in a study of persistence of HIV-infected CD4 T cells. Cells were stimulated with overlapping HIV-1 Gag 15-mer peptides. Sorted nonresponding memory CD4+ T cells were CD40L-negative, CD69-negative, CD45RO-high. The immunoSEQ assay was version 4, run in survey mode. Some clones are missing from TCRdb's copy, which holds only in-frame ones; the method was immunoSEQ multiplex PCR. The data hold about 40,000 clones, with 78% observed a single time. Which antigens these TCRs recognize remains unknown. The source was CD4+ T cells sorted from PBMCs after approximately 19-hour stimulation, collected from a patient who received antiretroviral therapy. The receptors here all came from an adult man with HIV who was CMV-seropositive.

The sample holds a few counts of this clone. The chain couples TRBV6-2 or TRBV6-3 to TRBJ2-1; TRBD1 aligns across 10 bases. In germline, CDR1 is MNHEY, CDR2 SVGEGT. The CDR3 has 14 amino acids. V dropped 4 bases and J dropped 7; count of bases not matched to a gene: 4. CDR3 in amino acids: CASSWDRGSNEQFF. CDR3 sequence (DNA): TGTGCCAGCAGTTGGGACAGGGGATCAAATGAGCAGTTCTTC.

As regards this clone: Germline is not matched at one junction end, which may reflect a read error. V usage is TRBV6-5 and J usage is TRBJ2-6; 11 bases are shared with TRBD1. In germline, CDR1 is MNHEY, CDR2 SVGAGI. The CDR3 is made up of 15 amino acids. CDR3 sequence: CASRTAGTGGNVLTF. DNA for the CDR3: TGTGCCAGCCGGACGGCCGGGACAGGGGGCAACGTCCTGACTTTC.

V gene TRBV11-1 combines with J gene TRBJ1-3; no definite D call. V dropped 2 bases and J dropped 0 bases, with 8 bases sitting between them. The CDR3 loop spans 15 amino acids. Germline V CDR1 and CDR2: SGHAT, FQDESV (reference sequence). CDR3 amino acids: CASSLYRDSGNTIYF. The CDR3 DNA sequence: TGTGCCAGCAGCTTATACCGGGACTCTGGAAACACCATATATTTT.

The V call is TRBV3-1 (or the pseudogene TRBV3-2), the J call TRBJ1-2, with D possibly TRBD1 on 6 matching bases. The CDR3 runs 15 residues. The ends were cut back, 1 base at V and 8 bases at J, with 17 bases in the middle. Germline-derived CDR1 and CDR2 are LGHDT and YNNKEL (reference sequence). The CDR3 reads CASSQGPYGGRGYTF. Here the CDR3 DNA reads TGTGCCAGCAGCCAAGGCCCATATGGGGGGCGCGGCTACACCTTC.

The chain uses TRBV28 and TRBJ2-5; 7 positions match TRBD1. V shed 4 bases and J 7 bases; nucleotides not matched to a gene: 18. Germline V gives CDR1 MDHEN, CDR2 SYDVKM. This CDR3 is 17 amino acids long. The CDR3 loop is CASSSLPGQQILGTQYF. Written as DNA, the CDR3 is TGTGCCAGCAGTTCCTTACCGGGACAGCAAATTTTAGGGACCCAGTACTTC.

This clone has only a few counts. V and J are TRBV7-2 and TRBJ2-1; a weak D match, TRBD2 (5 bases). Germline values: CDR1 SGHTA, CDR2 FQGNSA. The CDR3 has 14 residues. V lost 5 bases and J lost 4, with 12 bases in between. This chain's CDR3 is CASSQRRQYNEQFF. DNA of the CDR3: TGTGCCAGCAGCCAGCGGCGGCAATACAATGAGCAGTTCTTC.

This chain connects TRBV5-4 to TRBJ1-6, with D perhaps TRBD1 (5 bases). This CDR3 contains 16 residues. In germline, CDR1 is SGHNT, CDR2 YYREEE (reference sequence). V shed 0 bases and J shed 3 bases, with 10 bases lying between them. The CDR3 is CASSLARDGYNSPLHF. The CDR3 coding sequence is TGTGCCAGCAGCTTGGCGCGGGACGGCTATAATTCACCCCTCCACTTT.

The chain combines TRBV9 with TRBJ2-7, with unresolved D. Looked up from germline, CDR1 is SGDLS and CDR2 is YYNGEE. V lost 3 bases, J lost 5 bases, and 9 bases lay in between. CDR3 length: 12 amino acids. The CDR3 nucleotides read TGTGCCAGCAGCGAGGCATCTGACGAGCAGTACTTC. Translation: CASSEASDEQYF.

This clone has only a few counts. This chain links TRBV6-5 with TRBJ2-2; 7 positions agree with TRBD1. The V gene end was trimmed by 7 bases and the J gene end by 3 bases; junction bases not matched to a gene: 5. The CDR3 covers 14 residues. Germline CDR1 and CDR2: MNHEY and SVGAGI. CDR3 DNA: TGTGCCAGCATTCTGACAGGGTACACCGGGGAGCTGTTTTTT. Its translation: CASILTGYTGELFF.

The gene calls are TRBV6-1 and TRBJ2-4; perhaps TRBD2 as D (7 bases). There are 21 residues in the CDR3. V was cut by 1 base and J by 2 bases, with 27 bases left in between. Germline lookup yields CDR1 MNHNS and CDR2 SASEGT. The CDR3 region has the DNA TGTGCCAGCAGTGAAGAGGGGGGGGGTGTAGTAAGACTCGGGACCAAAAACATTCAGTACTTC. This sequence encodes CASSEEGGGVVRLGTKNIQYF.